A selection of T cell receptor beta chains follows, all from one sample in a study of T cell responses to AZD1222 COVID-19 vaccine. Clones were sequenced by immunoSEQ multiplex PCR, and TCRdb holds only the in-frame ones, with some missing. The table includes roughly 120,000 clones, about 90% detected once. The sequenced sample was peripheral blood, obtained on day 0 of AZD1222 vaccination. The receptor source for this set is an adult in good health. Both conserved end residues are part of each CDR3. The D gene is left open where the match is weak. The listing skips clone size in some rows; elsewhere it reads once, few, many or a size class.

.	TRBV30	.	16	TRBJ1-4	TGTGCCTGGAGTGTAGGAGCCTCAGGGCGAGGTGAAAAACTGTTTTTT	CAWSVGASGRGEKLFF
.	TRBV5-1	TRBD2	15	TRBJ2-1	TGCGCCAGCAGCTTGGGAGGACTAGCGGGGAATGAGCAGTTCTTC	CASSLGGLAGNEQFF
.	TRBV3-1/TRBV3-2	.	12	TRBJ1-2	TGTGCCAGCAGCCAAGACTTTTATGGCTACACCTTC	CASSQDFYGYTF
.	TRBV30	TRBD1	15	TRBJ1-5	TGTGCCTGGAGTATTGCCGGGACAGGAAATCAACCCCAGCATTTT	CAWSIAGTGNQPQHF
.	TRBV10-3	TRBD1	15	TRBJ1-5	TGTGCCATCAGCCCCTGGGAAGGGGGCGGTCAGCCCCAGCATTTT	CAISPWEGGGQPQHF
.	TRBV19	.	16	TRBJ1-1	TGTGACATTATTTGGTGTCAGGGCGTTACGAACACTGAAGCTTTCTTT	CDIIWCQGVTNTEAFF
.	TRBV3-1/TRBV3-2	.	13	TRBJ2-1	TGTGCCAGCAGCCGGGAGGGGGAGAGTGAGCAGTTCTTC	CASSREGESEQFF
.	TRBV10-3	.	14	TRBJ2-7	TGTGCCATCGGAGCCCCGACGGGCGCCTACGAGCAGTACTTC	CAIGAPTGAYEQYF
.	TRBV11-2	.	12	TRBJ1-2	TGTGCCAGCCATCGGGCTAACTATGGCTACACCTTC	CASHRANYGYTF
.	TRBV30	.	16	TRBJ2-7	TGTGCCTGGAGTGTACAGGCTCAGGGGCGCTCCCACGAGCAGTACTTC	CAWSVQAQGRSHEQYF
.	TRBV7-2	.	12	TRBJ2-7	TGTGCCAGCAGCTCAACCACTTACGAGCAGTACTTC	CASSSTTYEQYF
.	TRBV19	.	13	TRBJ1-1	TGTGCCAGTAGTATTAGGGAGTACACTGAAGCTTTCTTT	CASSIREYTEAFF
.	TRBV25-1	TRBD1	15	TRBJ1-1	TGTGCCAGCAGTGAGTCGAAGACAGGGGACACTGAAGCTTTCTTT	CASSESKTGDTEAFF
.	TRBV19	TRBD1	15	TRBJ2-7	TGTGCCAGTAGTATGGACAGGAGCCTCACCTACGAGCAGTACTTC	CASSMDRSLTYEQYF
.	TRBV4-2	.	14	TRBJ1-2	TGTGCCAGCAGCCAAGAGGAGAGGGGCTATGGCTACACCTTC	CASSQEERGYGYTF
.	TRBV10-2	TRBD1	15	TRBJ1-2	TGCGCCAGCAGTGACCCGGGACAGAACTTCTATGGCTACACCTTC	CASSDPGQNFYGYTF
.	TRBV29-1	TRBD2	14	TRBJ2-1	TGCAGCCTTGGAGCTAGCGGGAGGTGGAATGAGCAGTTCTTC	CSLGASGRWNEQFF
.	TRBV2	TRBD2	13	TRBJ2-1	TGTGCCAGCAGTAGCGGGAGGGGCAATGAGCAGTTCTTC	CASSSGRGNEQFF
.	TRBV2	TRBD1	14	TRBJ1-5	TGTGCCATAAAACTGGGCAGGGGGAATCAGCCCCAGCATTTT	CAIKLGRGNQPQHF
few	TRBV19	TRBD1	16	TRBJ2-2	TGTGCCAGTAGTTCTACGGCAGGGGGAATCACCGGGGAGCTGTTTTTT	CASSSTAGGITGELFF
.	TRBV5-4	.	15	TRBJ2-3	TGTGCCAGCACCCTCGCGGGACTGGGGGGTGATACGCAGTATTTT	CASTLAGLGGDTQYF
.	TRBV6-1	.	15	TRBJ1-3	TGTGCCAGCAGTGAACTGGGCAGGCCCGGAAACACCATATATTTT	CASSELGRPGNTIYF
.	TRBV10-3	.	15	TRBJ1-2	TGTGCCATCAGTGAGGAGGTCAGATGGCCTTTAGGCTACACCTTC	CAISEEVRWPLGYTF